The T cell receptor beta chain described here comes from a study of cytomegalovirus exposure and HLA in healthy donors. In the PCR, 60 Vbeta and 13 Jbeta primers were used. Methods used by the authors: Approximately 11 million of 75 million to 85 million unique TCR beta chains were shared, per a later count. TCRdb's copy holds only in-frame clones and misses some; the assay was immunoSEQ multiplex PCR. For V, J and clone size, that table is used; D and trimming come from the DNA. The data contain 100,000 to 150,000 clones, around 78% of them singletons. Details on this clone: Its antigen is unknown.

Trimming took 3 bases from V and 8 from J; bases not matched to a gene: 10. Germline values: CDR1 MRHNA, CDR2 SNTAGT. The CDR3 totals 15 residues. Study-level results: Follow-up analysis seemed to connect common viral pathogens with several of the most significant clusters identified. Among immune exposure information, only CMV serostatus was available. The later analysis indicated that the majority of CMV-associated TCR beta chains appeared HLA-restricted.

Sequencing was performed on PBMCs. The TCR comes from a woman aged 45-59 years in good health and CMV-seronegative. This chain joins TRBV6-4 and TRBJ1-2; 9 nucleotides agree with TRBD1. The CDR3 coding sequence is TGTGCCAGCAGTGAAGACAGGGGGTCTCTTATAGGCTACACCTTC. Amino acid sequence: CASSEDRGSLIGYTF.